This T cell receptor beta chain came from a study of neurological immune-mediated disorders. TCRdb used MiXCR to reprocess the 5' RACE reads, holding one entry per CDR3 protein. The data show some 49,000 distinct CDR3 sequences, over 8% seen once. Time point: longitudinal time-point 1 (baseline). This clonotype came up many times. The J segment lost 4 bases and the V segment lost 5 bases, leaving 10 bases of the junction unmatched. CDR1 and CDR2 (germline): SEHNR, FQNEAQ (reference sequence). The CDR3 totals 16 residues. The TCR was taken from a woman aged 40 to 50 in good health. Sequencing was carried out using PBMCs. The V gene is TRBV7-9, the J gene TRBJ2-2, with 7 bases aligning to TRBD2. The CDR3 region is CASSENGGTFTGELFF. DNA of the CDR3: TGTGCCAGCAGCGAAAACGGGGGGACTTTCACCGGGGAGCTGTTTTTT.